This record covers a single TCR beta chain. The junction had 8 bases not matched to a gene; V was cut back by 3 bases and J by 7 bases. CDR3 size: 15 residues. Germline-derived CDR1 and CDR2 are MDHEN and SYDVKM. This sample stems from a study of blood T cell repertoires in COVID-19. Background on the study: Collection of acute and convalescent COVID-19 samples took place in the United States, Italy and Spain.

The data were produced by immunoSEQ multiplex PCR, yet TCRdb's version contains in-frame clones alone and is incomplete. The table lists about 380,000 clones, about four fifths of them singletons. This sequence was found in a human donor with acute or convalescent COVID-19. The donor label of this sample is uncertain. This chain joins TRBV28 and TRBJ1-2; 10 bases map to TRBD1. Material for sequencing was peripheral blood. DNA of the CDR3: TGTGCCAGCAGTTTCCCGGGACAGGGGTTACCTGGCTACACCTTC. Encoded protein: CASSFPGQGLPGYTF.